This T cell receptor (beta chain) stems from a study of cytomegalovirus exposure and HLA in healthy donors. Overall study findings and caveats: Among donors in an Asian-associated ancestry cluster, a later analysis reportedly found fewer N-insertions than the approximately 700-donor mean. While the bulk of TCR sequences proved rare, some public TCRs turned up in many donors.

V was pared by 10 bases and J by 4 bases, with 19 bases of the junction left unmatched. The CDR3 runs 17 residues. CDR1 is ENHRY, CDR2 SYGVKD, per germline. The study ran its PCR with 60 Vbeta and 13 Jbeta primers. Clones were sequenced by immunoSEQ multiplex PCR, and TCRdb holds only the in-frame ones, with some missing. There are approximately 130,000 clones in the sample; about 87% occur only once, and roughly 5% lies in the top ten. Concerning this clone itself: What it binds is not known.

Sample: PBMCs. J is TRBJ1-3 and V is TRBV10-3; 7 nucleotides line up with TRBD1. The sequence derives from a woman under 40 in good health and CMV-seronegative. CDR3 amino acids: CATSTGYPHHPGNTIYF. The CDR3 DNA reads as TGTGCCACCTCGACAGGGTACCCTCACCATCCCGGAAACACCATATATTTT.